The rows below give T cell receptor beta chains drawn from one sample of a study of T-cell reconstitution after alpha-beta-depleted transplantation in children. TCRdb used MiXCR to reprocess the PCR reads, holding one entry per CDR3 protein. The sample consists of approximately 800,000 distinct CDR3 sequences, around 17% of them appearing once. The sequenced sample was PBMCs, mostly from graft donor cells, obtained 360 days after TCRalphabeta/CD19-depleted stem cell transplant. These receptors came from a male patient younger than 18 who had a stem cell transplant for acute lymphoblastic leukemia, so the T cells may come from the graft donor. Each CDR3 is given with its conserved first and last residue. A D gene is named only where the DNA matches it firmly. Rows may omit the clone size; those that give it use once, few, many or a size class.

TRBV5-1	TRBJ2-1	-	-	CASSLAPGESEQFF	TGCGCCAGCAGCTTGGCCCCAGGGGAAAGTGAGCAGTTCTTC
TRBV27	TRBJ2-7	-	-	CASSSFPKVSGAGGRGHEQYF	TGTGCCAGCAGTTCATTCCCGAAAGTCAGCGGGGCAGGGGGGAGAGGCCACGAGCAGTACTTC
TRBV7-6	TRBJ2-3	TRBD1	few	CASSPDRAPDTQYF	TGTGCCAGCAGCCCCGACAGGGCACCAGATACGCAGTATTTT
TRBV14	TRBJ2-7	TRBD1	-	CASSQDWYRGKPYEQYF	TGTGCCAGCAGCCAAGATTGGTACAGGGGGAAACCCTACGAGCAGTACTTC
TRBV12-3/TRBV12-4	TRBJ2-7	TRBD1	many	CASRSTGGSSYEQYF	TGTGCCAGCAGGTCTACAGGGGGCTCCTCCTACGAGCAGTACTTC
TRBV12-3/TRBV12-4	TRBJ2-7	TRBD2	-	CASSPGWASGRAFESYEQYF	TGTGCCAGCAGTCCGGGTTGGGCTAGCGGGAGGGCTTTTGAGTCCTACGAGCAGTACTTC
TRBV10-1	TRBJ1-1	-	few	CASSEQGPTEAFF	TGCGCCAGCAGTGAGCAGGGGCCCACTGAAGCTTTCTTT
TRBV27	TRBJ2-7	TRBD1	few	CASSLIGQGLSYEQYF	TGTGCCAGCAGTTTAATCGGACAGGGGCTTTCCTACGAGCAGTACTTC
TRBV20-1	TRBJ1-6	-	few	CSARDRWGGGNSPLHF	TGCAGTGCCAGAGACAGGTGGGGAGGTGGAAATTCACCCCTCCACTTT
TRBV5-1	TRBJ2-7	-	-	CASSVAYNSYEQYF	TGCGCCAGCAGCGTGGCGTATAACTCCTACGAGCAGTACTTC
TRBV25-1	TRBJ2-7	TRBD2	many	CASSELTSGSYEQYF	TGTGCCAGCAGTGAATTGACTAGCGGATCCTACGAGCAGTACTTC
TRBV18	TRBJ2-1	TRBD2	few	CASSPVGEGRYEQFF	TGTGCCAGCTCACCCGTCGGGGAGGGTAGGTATGAGCAGTTCTTC
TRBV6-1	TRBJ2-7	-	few	CASSTQAGAGEGYEQYF	TGTGCCAGCAGTACCCAGGCGGGGGCGGGGGAGGGCTACGAGCAGTACTTC
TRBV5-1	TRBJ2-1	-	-	CASSLYGPPNEQFF	TGCGCCAGCAGCTTGTACGGCCCCCCCAATGAGCAGTTCTTC
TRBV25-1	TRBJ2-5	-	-	CASSELGTEETQYF	TGTGCCAGCAGTGAATTAGGGACGGAAGAGACCCAGTACTTC
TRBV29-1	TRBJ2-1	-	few	CSATLPWTNPGRTLYNEQFF	TGCAGCGCTACTCTACCTTGGACCAATCCGGGACGTACGCTTTACAATGAGCAGTTCTTC
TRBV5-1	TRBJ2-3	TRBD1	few	CASSQDRVVDTQYF	TGCGCCAGCAGTCAGGACAGGGTGGTAGATACGCAGTATTTT